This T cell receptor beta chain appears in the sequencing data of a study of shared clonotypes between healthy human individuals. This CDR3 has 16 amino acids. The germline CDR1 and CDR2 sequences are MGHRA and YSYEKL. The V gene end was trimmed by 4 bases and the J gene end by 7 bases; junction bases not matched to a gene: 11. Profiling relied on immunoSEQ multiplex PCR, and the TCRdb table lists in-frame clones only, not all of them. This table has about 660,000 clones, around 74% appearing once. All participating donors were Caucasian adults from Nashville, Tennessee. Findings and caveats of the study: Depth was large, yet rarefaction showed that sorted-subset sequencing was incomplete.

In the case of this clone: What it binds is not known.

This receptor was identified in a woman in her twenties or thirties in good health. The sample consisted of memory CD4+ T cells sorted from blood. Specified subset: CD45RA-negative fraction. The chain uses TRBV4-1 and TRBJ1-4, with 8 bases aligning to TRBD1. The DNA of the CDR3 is TGCGCCAGCAGCCTCAAGGCAGGACAGGGTAGTGAAAAACTGTTTTTT. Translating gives CASSLKAGQGSEKLFF.